This TCR beta chain was retrieved from a study of blood T cells in healthy people across ages. The CDR3 sequence is 14 residues long. The germline gives CDR1 LGHDT, CDR2 YNNKEL (reference sequence). V lost 3 bases and J lost 12; bases outside the gene matches: 8. A second PCR of roughly 7 to 11 cycles used a sample-barcoded 5' primer and a J-beta primer mix. From the 5' RACE reads, TCRdb called clonotypes with MiXCR, one entry per CDR3 protein. The table records about 560,000 distinct CDR3 sequences, around 27% of them present only once. These data were also filed under a second study, of T cells of mothers and their children.

Sequenced sample: blood. This clonotype originated in a boy aged 2 to 10 in good health. The chain links TRBV3-1 to TRBJ2-7, with 13 bases matching TRBD2. CDR3 nucleotides: TGTGCCAGCAGCCAGGGGACTAGCGGGACCTGGGGGTACTTC. It yields the protein CASSQGTSGTWGYF.